The entry below gives a single T cell receptor beta chain sequence along with its context. Its specificity is unknown. This specimen belongs to a study of shared clonotypes between healthy human individuals. Study findings and constraints: What naive subsets generally showed was a larger estimated richness than memory subsets showed. The authors expected sequencing depth to affect clonotype sharing among donors.

Between the trimmed V and J ends, which lost 4 bases and 5 bases, there was a span of 13 bases. CDR3 length equals 13 residues. Germline CDR1 reads GTSNPN; CDR2 reads SVGIG (reference sequence). TCRdb's copy holds only in-frame clones and misses some; the assay was immunoSEQ multiplex PCR. The sample consists of approximately 2.5 million clones, more than 85% of them appearing once. The sample consisted of naive CD4+ T cells from PBMCs. Subset reported: CD45RA+ positively selected. The sequence derives from a man younger than 30 in good health. Some clones in this sample may be carry-over from other donors' samples. V usage is TRBV30 and J usage is TRBJ2-3; D not resolved. CDR3 nucleotide sequence: TGTGCCTGGACGACGGGTTTGGGAGATACGCAGTATTTT. It yields the protein CAWTTGLGDTQYF.